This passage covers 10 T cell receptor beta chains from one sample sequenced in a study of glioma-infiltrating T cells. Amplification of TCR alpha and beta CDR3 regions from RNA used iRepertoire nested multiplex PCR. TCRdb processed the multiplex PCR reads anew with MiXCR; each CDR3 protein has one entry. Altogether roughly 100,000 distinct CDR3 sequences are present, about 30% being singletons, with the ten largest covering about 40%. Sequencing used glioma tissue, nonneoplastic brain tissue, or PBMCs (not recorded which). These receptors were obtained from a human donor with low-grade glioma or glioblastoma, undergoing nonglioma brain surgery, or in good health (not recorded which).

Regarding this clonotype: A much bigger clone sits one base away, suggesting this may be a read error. The CDR3 loop reads CASSLAGTQGYEHYF. The CDR3 coding sequence is TGTGCCAGCAGCTTAGCGGGGACACAAGGCTACGAGCATTACTTC. The rearrangement uses TRBV7-2 and TRBJ2-7; tentatively, D is TRBD1 (6 bases). CDR3 size: 15 residues. Per germline, CDR1 SGHTA and CDR2 FQGNSA.

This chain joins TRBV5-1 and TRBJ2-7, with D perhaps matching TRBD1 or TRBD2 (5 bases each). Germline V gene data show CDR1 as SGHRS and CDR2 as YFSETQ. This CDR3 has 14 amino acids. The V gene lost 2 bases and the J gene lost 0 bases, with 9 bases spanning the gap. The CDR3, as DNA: TGCGCCAGCAGCTTCGAGGGGAACTCCTACGAGCAGTACTTC. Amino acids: CASSFEGNSYEQYF.

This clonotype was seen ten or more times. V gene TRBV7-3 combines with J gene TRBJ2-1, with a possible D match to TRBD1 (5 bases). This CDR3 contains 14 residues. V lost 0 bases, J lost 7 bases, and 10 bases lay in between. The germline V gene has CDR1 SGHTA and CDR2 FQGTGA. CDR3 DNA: TGTGCCAGCAGCTTAACGGGGCCTAAGAATGAGCAGTTCTTC. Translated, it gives CASSLTGPKNEQFF.

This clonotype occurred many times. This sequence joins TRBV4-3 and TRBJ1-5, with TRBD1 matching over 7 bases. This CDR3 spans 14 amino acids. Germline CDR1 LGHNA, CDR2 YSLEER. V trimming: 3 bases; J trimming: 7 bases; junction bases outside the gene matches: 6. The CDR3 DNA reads TGCGCCAGCAGCCATACAGGGGAGGGGCAGCCCCAGCATTTT. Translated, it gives CASSHTGEGQPQHF.

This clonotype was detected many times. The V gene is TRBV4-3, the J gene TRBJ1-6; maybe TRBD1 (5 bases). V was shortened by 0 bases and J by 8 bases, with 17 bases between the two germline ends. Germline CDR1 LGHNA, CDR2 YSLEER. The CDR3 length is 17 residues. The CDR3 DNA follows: TGCGCCAGCAGCCAAGATCGAAGGGGCTTAGGTGATTCACCCCTCCACTTT. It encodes CASSQDRRGLGDSPLHF.

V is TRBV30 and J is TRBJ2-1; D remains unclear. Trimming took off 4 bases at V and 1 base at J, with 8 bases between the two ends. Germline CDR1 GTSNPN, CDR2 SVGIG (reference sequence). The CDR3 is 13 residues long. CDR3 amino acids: CAWKTKSYNEQFF. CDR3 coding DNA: TGTGCCTGGAAAACCAAGTCCTACAATGAGCAGTTCTTC.

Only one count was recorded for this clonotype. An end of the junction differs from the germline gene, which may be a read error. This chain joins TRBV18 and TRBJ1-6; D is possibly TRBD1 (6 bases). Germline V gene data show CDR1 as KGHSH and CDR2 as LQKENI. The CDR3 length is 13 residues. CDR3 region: CSSSTQGNSPLHF. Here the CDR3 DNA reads TGTTCCAGCTCGACCCAGGGGAATTCACCCCTCCACTTT.

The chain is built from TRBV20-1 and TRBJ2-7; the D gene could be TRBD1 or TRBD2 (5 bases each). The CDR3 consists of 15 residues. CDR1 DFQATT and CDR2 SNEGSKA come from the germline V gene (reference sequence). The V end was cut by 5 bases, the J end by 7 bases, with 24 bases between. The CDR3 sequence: CSAPVAGTGAREQYF. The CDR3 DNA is TGCAGTGCTCCCGTCGCCGGGACCGGGGCGAGGGAGCAGTACTTC.

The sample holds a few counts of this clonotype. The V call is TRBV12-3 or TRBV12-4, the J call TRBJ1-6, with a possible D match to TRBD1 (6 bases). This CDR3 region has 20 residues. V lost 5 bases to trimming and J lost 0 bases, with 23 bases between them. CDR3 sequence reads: CASSGGSWFYNSSYNSPLHF. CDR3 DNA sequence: TGTGCCAGCAGTGGGGGCAGTTGGTTCTACAATAGCTCCTATAATTCACCCCTCCACTTT.

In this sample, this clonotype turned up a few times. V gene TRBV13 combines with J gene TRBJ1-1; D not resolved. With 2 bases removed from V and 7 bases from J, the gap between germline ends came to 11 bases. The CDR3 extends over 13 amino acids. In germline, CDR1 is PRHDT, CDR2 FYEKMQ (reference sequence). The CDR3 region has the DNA TGTGCCAGCAGCTTAAATCGTAGACTTGAAGCTTTCTTT. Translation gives CASSLNRRLEAFF. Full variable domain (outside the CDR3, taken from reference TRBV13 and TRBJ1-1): AAGVIQSPRHLIKEKRETATLKCYPIPRHDTVYWYQQGPGQDPQFLISFYEKMQSDKGSIPDRFSAQQFSDYHSELNMSSLELGDSALYFCASSLNRRLEAFFGQGTRLTVV.